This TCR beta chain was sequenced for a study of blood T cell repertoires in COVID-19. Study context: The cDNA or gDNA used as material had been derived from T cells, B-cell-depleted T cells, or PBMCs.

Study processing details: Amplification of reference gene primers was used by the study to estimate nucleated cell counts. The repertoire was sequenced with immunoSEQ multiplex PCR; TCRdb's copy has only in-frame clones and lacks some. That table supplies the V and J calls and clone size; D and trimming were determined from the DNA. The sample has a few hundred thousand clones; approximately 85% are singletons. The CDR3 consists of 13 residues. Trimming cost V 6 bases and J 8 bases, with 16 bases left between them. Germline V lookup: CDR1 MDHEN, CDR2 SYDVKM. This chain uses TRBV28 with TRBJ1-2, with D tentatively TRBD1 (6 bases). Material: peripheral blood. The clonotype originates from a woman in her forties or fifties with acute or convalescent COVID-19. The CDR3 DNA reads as TGTGCCAGCAGACCCGGGACATCAAGAGGCTACACCTTC. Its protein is CASRPGTSRGYTF.